This TCR beta chain was identified during a study of T cells after yellow fever vaccination. Study conclusions and caveats: A faster peak, day 5 versus 15, was reached by the weaker secondary response. Subsequent booster samples again held most clones from primary vaccination (96% CD4, roughly 91% CD8). Clonotypes found in both CD4 and CD8 compartments made up a small share.

From germline, CDR1 is MNHEY and CDR2 SMNVEV (reference sequence). The length of the CDR3 is 13 residues. V was shortened by 4 bases and J by 0 bases, with 6 bases between the two germline ends. For TCR, cDNA came from 5'RACE template switching, which added a universal primer site and UMIs. TCRdb re-called the 5' RACE reads through MiXCR, storing one row per CDR3 protein. The top ten hold 20% to 25% of the sample, which has approximately 330,000 distinct CDR3 sequences, 4.1% seen once. Remarks on this clonotype: Antigen specificity is unknown.

The source of this sequence is a man younger than 35 who received the YFV17D yellow fever vaccine. The specimen comprised PBMCs, sampled 5 days after the yellow fever booster vaccination. The chain recombines TRBV27 with TRBJ2-5; D gene uncertain. The CDR3 sequence is CASSWANQETQYF. Here the CDR3 DNA reads TGTGCCAGCAGTTGGGCAAACCAAGAGACCCAGTACTTC.